This TCR beta chain was obtained from a study of blood T cells in healthy people across ages. Findings of the study overall: Getting older went along with TCR beta diversity per million T cells dropping roughly linearly.

Combining a sample-barcoded 5' primer with a J-beta primer mix, a second PCR ran for 7 to 11 cycles. The authors tagged each cDNA molecule using a template-switch adaptor with 12 random nucleotides. TCRdb processed the 5' RACE reads anew with MiXCR; each CDR3 protein has one entry. This table holds some 800,000 distinct CDR3 sequences, under 45% found once. They isolated at least 7 million PBMCs from each sample. Trimming cost V 5 bases and J 4 bases; bases outside gene matches: 7. The CDR3 has 14 amino acids. Germline V gene sequence: CDR1 LGHDT, CDR2 YNNKEL (reference sequence). This clonotype was picked up one time. Antigen: not known.

Sequencing was performed on blood. The chain has TRBV3-1 and TRBJ1-1; 7 bases fit TRBD1. The origin of this receptor is a man in his 60s in good health. The CDR3 DNA sequence: TGTGCCAGCAGCGGACAGGTGATGGGCACTGAAGCTTTCTTT. This encodes CASSGQVMGTEAFF. Supplemented by reference TRBV3-1 and TRBJ1-1, the full variable domain reads DTAVSQTPKYLVTQMGNDKSIKCEQNLGHDTMYWYKQDSKKFLKIMFSYNNKELIINETVPNRFSPKSPDKAHLNLHINSLELGDSAVYFCASSGQVMGTEAFFGQGTRLTVV.